The entry below describes one TCR beta chain. Its cognate antigen is unknown. A read error is possible here, since a much larger clone lies one base away. This specimen comes from a study of post-analysis software for immune sequencing data. Turning to the study itself: The patients showed relapsing-remitting, secondary progressive and progressive-relapsing multiple sclerosis courses. The study's findings and limits: The F measure placed samples prepared in the same batch into strongly shared clusters. Controls showed significantly higher normalized Chao1 diversity than did multiple sclerosis patients. TRBV segments more frequent in patients than in controls numbered a few and included TRBV5-6, TRBV5-1 and TRBV20-1.

The authors incorporated unique molecular identifiers into the TCR beta cDNA libraries. The T cell input of about 0.85 to 10 million gave roughly 0.5 million cDNA molecules. From the PCR reads, TCRdb called clonotypes with MiXCR, one entry per CDR3 protein. Of about 260,000 distinct CDR3 sequences listed, 30% to 45% are singletons. V shed 2 bases and J shed 0 bases, with 16 bases lying between them. The CDR3 loop spans 17 amino acids. Germline CDR1 and CDR2: SGHRS and YFSETQ. The specimen was blood. This TCR derives from a girl between 5 and 17 years old with multiple sclerosis. This chain joins TRBV5-1 and TRBJ2-3; D possibly corresponds to TRBD1 (6 bases). The CDR3 DNA reads TGCGCCAGCAGCTTCAGGGGCAGCAGGACCAGCACAGATACGCAGTATTTT. Its protein is CASSFRGSRTSTDTQYF.